Listed here are 21 T cell receptor beta chains from one sample, sequenced in a study of shared clonotypes between healthy human individuals. TCRdb keeps only in-frame clones here, not all; method: immunoSEQ multiplex PCR. The data show a few hundred thousand clones, with roughly 84% seen just once and roughly 15% held by the top ten. Sequenced input: memory CD8+ T cells sorted from blood. Subset: CD45RO+ cells pooled with CCR7-negative TemRA cells. The receptors were gathered from a man younger than 30 in good health.

With regard to this clone: The sample carries other DNA sequences with the same CDR3. The chain couples TRBV28 to TRBJ2-7; D unresolved. This CDR3 is 15 amino acids long. CDR1 and CDR2 from the germline V gene are MDHEN and SYDVKM. With 3 bases removed from V and 0 bases from J, the gap between germline ends came to 12 bases. For the CDR3, the DNA is TGTGCCAGCAGTTTTAGCAGAGATAGCTCCTACGAGCAGTACTTC. Translating it yields CASSFSRDSSYEQYF.

The chain uses TRBV7-6 and TRBJ1-2, with 7 bases that match TRBD1. Trimming cost V 2 bases and J 4 bases; bases outside gene matches: 4. CDR1 is SGHVS and CDR2 is FNYEAQ in the germline V gene. This CDR3 contains 14 residues. The CDR3 is CASSLSAGGYGYTF. DNA of the CDR3: TGTGCCAGCAGCTTATCGGCAGGGGGCTATGGCTACACCTTC.

This clone has a handful of counts. The chain links TRBV11-2 to TRBJ1-6; D unresolved. CDR1 and CDR2 from the germline V gene are SGHAT and FQNNGV. V was cut by 4 bases and J by 10 bases, with 14 bases left in between. The CDR3 has 14 residues. In DNA form, the CDR3 reads TGTGCCAGCAGCTCGTCATGGACCGGGTCACCCCTCCACTTT. Amino acids: CASSSSWTGSPLHF.

The chain recombines TRBV4-1 with TRBJ2-7; TRBD2 is a possible D gene (6 bases). Looked up from germline, CDR1 is MGHRA and CDR2 is YSYEKL. The CDR3 length is 15 residues. Trimming shortened V by 0 bases and J by 3 bases, and 12 bases separated the two germline ends. The CDR3 sequence is CASSQDRGGYYEQYF. CDR3 coding DNA: TGCGCCAGCAGCCAAGATCGGGGAGGATACTACGAGCAGTACTTC.

CDR3 residues: CASSYRSYNSPLHF. CDR3 nucleotides: TGTGCCAGCAGTTATAGGTCCTATAATTCACCCCTCCACTTT. The chain employs TRBV6-5 and TRBJ1-6, with D uncertain. Deletions cut 3 bases from V and 1 base from J, with 4 bases between. This CDR3 is built from 14 residues. Germline assignment: CDR1 MNHEY and CDR2 SVGAGI.

The rearrangement uses TRBV18 and TRBJ2-1; D is undetermined. The V end lost 0 bases, the J end lost 8 bases, and 5 bases lay between the germline ends. Germline CDR1 KGHSH, CDR2 LQKENI. There are 12 residues in the CDR3. The CDR3 region has the DNA TGTGCCAGCTCACCACCCGCATATGAGCAGTTCTTC. Translation gives CASSPPAYEQFF.

CDR3 sequence: CASSLDQTYNEQFF. In DNA form, the CDR3 reads TGTGCCAGCAGCCTGGACCAGACTTACAATGAGCAGTTCTTC. The V call is TRBV5-6, the J call TRBJ2-1; D is unresolved. V dropped 4 bases and J dropped 4 bases, with 12 bases sitting between them. The CDR3 is 14 amino acids. The V gene's germline CDR1 is SGHDT and CDR2 YYEEEE.

V gene TRBV28 combines with J gene TRBJ2-4; D perhaps matches TRBD1 (6 bases). The germline gives CDR1 MDHEN, CDR2 SYDVKM. The CDR3 extends over 16 amino acids. The V gene lost 2 bases and the J gene lost 5 bases, with 16 bases spanning the gap. The CDR3 DNA sequence: TGTGCCAGCAGTTTAGAGGCAGGGGAAATGGAAAACATTCAGTACTTC. Translating gives CASSLEAGEMENIQYF.

This clone occurred a few times. This chain uses TRBV5-4 with TRBJ1-2; possible D gene TRBD1, 5 bases. V dropped 3 bases and J dropped 4 bases, with 13 bases sitting between them. This CDR3 is 14 amino acids long. Germline V gene data show CDR1 as SGHNT and CDR2 as YYREEE (reference sequence). Here the CDR3 reads CASSSRAESYGYTF. CDR3 nucleotide sequence: TGTGCCAGCAGCTCCAGGGCGGAATCCTATGGCTACACCTTC. Combining the CDR3 with reference TRBV5-4 and TRBJ1-2 gives the whole variable domain ETGVTQSPTHLIKTRGQQVTLRCSSQSGHNTVSWYQQALGQGPQFIFQYYREEENGRGNFPPRFSGLQFPNYSSELNVNALELDDSALYLCASSSRAESYGYTFGSGTRLTVV.

This clone was found many times. In the same sample, other DNA sequences code for this CDR3. The chain uses TRBV5-1 and TRBJ2-7, with 7 bases that match TRBD2. With 4 bases clipped from V and 6 bases from J, the junction kept 13 bases outside the gene matches. The CDR3 length is 15 residues. Germline V gene sequence: CDR1 SGHRS, CDR2 YFSETQ. CDR3 nucleotide sequence: TGCGCCAGCAGCCCGGGGGGTGTAGGGGCCGGCGAGCAGTACTTC. Translated: CASSPGGVGAGEQYF.

The chain links TRBV7-9 to TRBJ2-3; 7 nucleotides match TRBD2. In germline, CDR1 is SEHNR, CDR2 FQNEAQ (reference sequence). The trim removed 3 bases at V and 2 bases at J, leaving 11 bases unmatched. This CDR3 region has 17 residues. This CDR3 is CASSFGWLADYTDTQYF. The CDR3 bases are TGTGCCAGCAGCTTCGGCTGGCTAGCGGATTACACAGATACGCAGTATTTT.

The rearrangement links TRBV7-8 to TRBJ2-1, with 16 bases matching TRBD2. Germline V gives CDR1 SGHVS, CDR2 FQNEAQ. The length of the CDR3 is 18 residues. Losses at the gene ends were 0 bases for V and 7 bases for J; bases not matched to a gene: 6. CDR3 protein: CASSLASGTSGRGNEQFF. The CDR3 bases are TGTGCCAGCAGCTTAGCCTCTGGGACTAGCGGGAGGGGGAATGAGCAGTTCTTC.

As to this clone: This sample also contains other DNA sequences that code for the same CDR3. The rearrangement uses TRBV9 and TRBJ2-3; D is uncertain. CDR3 length equals 14 residues. V was cut by 0 bases and J by 3 bases, with 8 bases left in between. In germline, CDR1 is SGDLS, CDR2 YYNGEE. This chain's CDR3 is CASSVGYGTDTQYF. For the CDR3, the DNA is TGTGCCAGCAGCGTAGGTTACGGTACAGATACGCAGTATTTT. Together with reference TRBV9 and TRBJ2-3, the CDR3 gives the full variable domain: DSGVTQTPKHLITATGQRVTLRCSPRSGDLSVYWYQQSLDQGLQFLIQYYNGEERAKGNILERFSAQQFPDLHSELNLSSLELGDSALYFCASSVGYGTDTQYFGPGTRLTVL.

The V call is TRBV7-9, the J call TRBJ1-2; weak D call: TRBD1 (6 bases). Germline V CDR1 and CDR2: SEHNR, FQNEAQ (reference sequence). Trimming removed 5 bases from V and 3 bases from J, with 19 bases in between. The CDR3 is 16 residues long. CDR3 amino acids: CASSPPKSGGDYGYTF. The CDR3 DNA follows: TGTGCCAGCAGCCCCCCAAAGAGTGGGGGCGACTATGGCTACACCTTC.

This sequence joins TRBV6-5 and TRBJ2-3; tentatively, D is TRBD2 (6 bases). The CDR3 is 15 residues long. Germline CDR1 MNHEY, CDR2 SVGAGI. With 0 bases removed from V and 3 bases from J, the gap between germline ends came to 10 bases. The CDR3, as DNA: TGTGCCAGCAGTTACTCGAAGGAGGGGACAGATACGCAGTATTTT. Translating gives CASSYSKEGTDTQYF.

The V call is TRBV29-1, the J call TRBJ2-3, with a weak D call TRBD2 (6 bases). The CDR3 runs 16 residues. Trimming took 3 bases from V and 3 from J, leaving 19 bases between them. From germline, CDR1 is SQVTM and CDR2 ANQGSEA. DNA for the CDR3: TGCAGCGTTGACGGTAGCGGAGGTGCTACTACAGATACGCAGTATTTT. The encoded protein is CSVDGSGGATTDTQYF.

This chain joins TRBV27 and TRBJ2-3; possibly TRBD2 for D (6 bases). Germline V gene sequence: CDR1 MNHEY, CDR2 SMNVEV (reference sequence). The CDR3 is 14 residues long. V lost 7 bases and J lost 0, with 11 bases in between. The CDR3 DNA reads as TGTGCCAGCACCATGGGGGGTAGCACAGATACGCAGTATTTT. Protein: CASTMGGSTDTQYF.

The chain recombines TRBV27 with TRBJ2-1; no definite D call. With 6 bases removed from V and 6 bases from J, the gap between germline ends came to 9 bases. This CDR3 contains 12 residues. Germline CDR1 reads MNHEY; CDR2 reads SMNVEV (reference sequence). The CDR3 loop is CASSPGGNEQFF. DNA of the CDR3: TGTGCCAGCAGCCCAGGTGGCAATGAGCAGTTCTTC.

The sample holds one count of this clone. The V call is TRBV6-6, the J call TRBJ1-2, with a weak D call TRBD1 (6 bases). V was cut by 5 bases and J by 6 bases, with 16 bases left in between. CDR1 and CDR2 from the germline V gene are MNHNY and SVGAGI (reference sequence). This CDR3 comprises 14 residues. This CDR3 is CASSTPGQPNGYTF. In nucleotides, the CDR3 is TGTGCCAGCAGTACCCCGGGACAACCGAATGGCTACACCTTC.

The rearrangement links TRBV7-9 to TRBJ1-2; D remains ambiguous. Trimming took off 2 bases at V and 1 base at J, with 8 bases between the two ends. Germline V gene data show CDR1 as SEHNR and CDR2 as FQNEAQ (reference sequence). The CDR3 has 14 amino acids. Written as DNA, the CDR3 is TGTGCCAGCAGCTTACCGGGAAATAACTATGGCTACACCTTC. It encodes CASSLPGNNYGYTF.

The rearrangement links TRBV5-4 to TRBJ2-2; weak D call: TRBD1 (6 bases). CDR3 length equals 14 residues. CDR1 is SGHNT and CDR2 is YYREEE in the germline V gene (reference sequence). Trimming shortened V by 0 bases and J by 7 bases, and 10 bases separated the two germline ends. For the CDR3, the DNA is TGTGCCAGCAGCTTGGACAGGGTCGGCGGGGAGCTGTTTTTT. Residues: CASSLDRVGGELFF.